This TCR beta chain was identified during a study of T-cell memory formation after mild COVID-19. Study-level results: Those CD4+ clones that contracted were mainly in CM and EM (CD8+ ones in EMRA). Certain responding clones were present in pre-infection memory, suggesting participation of cross-reactive memory. The SARS-CoV-2 specificity of second-wave clones reaching peak at day 37 remained unverified.

This clonotype was seen many times. Antigen unknown. The J segment lost 4 bases and the V segment lost 5 bases, leaving 3 bases of the junction unmatched. CDR1 and CDR2 from the germline V gene are MNHEY and SMNVEV (reference sequence). This CDR3 has 13 amino acids. TCRdb analysed the 5' RACE reads with MiXCR anew, one entry per CDR3 protein. The sample lists about 250,000 distinct CDR3 sequences; about a sixth were seen once. Input material: PBMCs or a T cell subset sorted from them (not recorded which). The clonotype comes from a man aged 18 to 29 who had mild COVID-19 (a few samples of this study predate the infection). Cell type and time point are not known. The chain couples TRBV27 to TRBJ2-3; 7 nucleotides align to TRBD2. For the CDR3, the DNA is TGTGCCAGCAGTCTCACTAGCGCAGATACGCAGTATTTT. It yields the protein CASSLTSADTQYF.